This T cell receptor beta chain comes out of a study of identical twins. A single record per CDR3 protein comes from TCRdb applying MiXCR to the 5' RACE reads. The sample contains about 240,000 distinct CDR3 sequences, 6% to 8.5% of which appear only once. The V and J ends lost 2 bases and 5 bases respectively, with 16 bases between them. This CDR3 spans 15 amino acids. Germline-derived CDR1 and CDR2 are SGHTS and YDEGEE. This clonotype has a single count. These data are also associated with another study on yellow fever vaccine responses in identical twins.

The specimen sequenced was CD8+ T cells sorted from blood. This sequence originates from a woman under 30 in good health. The rearrangement links TRBV5-8 to TRBJ1-2; no firm D call. The DNA of the CDR3 is TGTGCCAGCAGCTTCGCCGCGCCGAGGGTTTATGGCTACACCTTC. Translation: CASSFAAPRVYGYTF.